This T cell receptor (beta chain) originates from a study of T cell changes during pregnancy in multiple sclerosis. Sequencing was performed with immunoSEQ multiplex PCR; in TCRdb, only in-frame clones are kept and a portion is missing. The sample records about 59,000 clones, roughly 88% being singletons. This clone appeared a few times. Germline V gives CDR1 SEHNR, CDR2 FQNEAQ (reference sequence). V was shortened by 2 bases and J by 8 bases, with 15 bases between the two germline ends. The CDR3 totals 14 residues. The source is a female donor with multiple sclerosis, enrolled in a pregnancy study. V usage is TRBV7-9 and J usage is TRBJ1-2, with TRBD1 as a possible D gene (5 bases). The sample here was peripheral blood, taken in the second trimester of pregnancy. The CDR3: CASSLYGPPGGYTF. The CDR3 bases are TGTGCCAGCAGCTTATACGGGCCTCCAGGGGGCTACACCTTC.